This T cell receptor (beta chain) is drawn from a study of shared clonotypes between healthy human individuals. Study summary: Each donor had three CD4 naive, three CD4 memory, two CD8 naive and one CD8 memory plate.

Profiling relied on immunoSEQ multiplex PCR, and the TCRdb table lists in-frame clones only, not all of them. The table lists about 680,000 clones, about 91% of them singletons. Terminally differentiated effector memory CD45RA+ cells were excluded from the naive CD8 cells, which were CD45RO-negative and positively selected for CCR7. Findings and caveats of the study: The study found about 5% of naive CD4 clonotypes shared across several donors.

Germline lookup yields CDR1 SGHRS and CDR2 YFSETQ. The ends lost 4 bases at V and 5 bases at J; junction bases unmatched: 15. The CDR3 contains 17 residues. As regards this clone: Its antigen is currently unknown.

The source material was naive CD8+ T cells sorted from blood. This TCR was sampled from a man between 25 and 39 years old in good health. The genes are TRBV5-1 and TRBJ2-1, with TRBD1 matching 7 bases. The CDR3 DNA reads TGCGCCAGCAGCCTTAGACAGGGTCGTGTCCATGACAATGAGCAGTTCTTC. The encoded protein is CASSLRQGRVHDNEQFF.